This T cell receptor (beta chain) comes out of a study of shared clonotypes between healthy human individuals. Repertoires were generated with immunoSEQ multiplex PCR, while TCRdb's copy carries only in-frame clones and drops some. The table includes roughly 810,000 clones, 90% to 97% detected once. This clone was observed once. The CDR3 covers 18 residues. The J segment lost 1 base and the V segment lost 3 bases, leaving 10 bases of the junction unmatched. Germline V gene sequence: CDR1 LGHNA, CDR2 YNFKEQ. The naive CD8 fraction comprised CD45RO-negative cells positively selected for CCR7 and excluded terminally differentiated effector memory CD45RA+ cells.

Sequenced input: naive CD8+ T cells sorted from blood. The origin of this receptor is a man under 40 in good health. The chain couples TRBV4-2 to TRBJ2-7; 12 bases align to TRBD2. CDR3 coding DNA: TGTGCCAGCAGCCAGGGGCTTTTCGGACTAGCGGGATCCTACGAGCAGTACTTC. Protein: CASSQGLFGLAGSYEQYF.